The 26 T cell receptor beta chains below all came from one sample that was sequenced in a study of shared clonotypes between healthy human individuals. TCRdb's table, derived via immunoSEQ multiplex PCR, lists solely in-frame clones and lacks some. The data hold approximately 95,000 clones, with around 67% observed a single time. The sample was memory CD8+ T cells sorted from blood. Subset meaning: CD45RO+ cells pooled with CCR7-negative TemRA cells. These receptors were collected from a man aged 30 to 45 in good health.

The table lists this clone with many counts. The V and J genes are TRBV21-1 and TRBJ2-1; the listed D gene, TRBD1, was not tested against the DNA. TRBV21-1 is tagged as a pseudogene. This CDR3 has 16 amino acids. DNA for the CDR3: TGTGCCAGCAGCCCCATCAGGGGACAGTGGGGAGATGAGCAGTTCTTC. As protein: CASSPIRGQWGDEQFF.

There are a few counts of this clone. The chain recombines TRBV2 with TRBJ1-1, with D perhaps TRBD1 (6 bases). V lost 3 bases and J lost 4, with 15 bases in between. The germline gives CDR1 SNHLY, CDR2 FYNNEI. The CDR3 is made up of 15 amino acids. In nucleotides, the CDR3 is TGTGCCAGCAGTGATCGATCAGGGGCGGGCACTGAAGCTTTCTTT. Translation gives CASSDRSGAGTEAFF.

The rearrangement joins TRBV6-5 to TRBJ1-2; D is uncertain. This CDR3 spans 12 amino acids. Between the trimmed V and J ends, which lost 10 bases and 0 bases, there was a span of 9 bases. The germline gives CDR1 MNHEY, CDR2 SVGAGI. The CDR3: CATRAANYGYTF. Here the CDR3 DNA reads TGTGCCACCAGAGCAGCTAACTATGGCTACACCTTC.

The rearrangement links TRBV12-5 to TRBJ2-1, with D perhaps matching TRBD2 (6 bases). The CDR3 runs 15 residues. Germline values: CDR1 LGHNT, CDR2 FRNRAP. V gave up 5 bases and J gave up 1 base, with 12 bases separating them. The CDR3 nucleotides read TGTGCTAGTGGTCTGGAGGAGGGGTCCTACAATGAGCAGTTCTTC. Translating it yields CASGLEEGSYNEQFF.

The chain uses TRBV7-6 and TRBJ2-7; 7 bases are a match to TRBD2. V shed 0 bases, J shed 7 bases, and the junction held 9 bases outside the gene matches. CDR1 and CDR2 (germline): SGHVS, FNYEAQ. The CDR3 is 15 amino acids. CDR3 sequence reads: CASSLAGGPIEEQYF. The CDR3 coding sequence is TGTGCCAGCAGCTTAGCGGGAGGGCCTATTGAGGAGCAGTACTTC. The whole variable domain, remainder taken from reference TRBV7-6 and TRBJ2-7, is GAGVSQSPRYKVTKRGQDVALRCDPISGHVSLYWYRQALGQGPEFLTYFNYEAQQDKSGLPNDRFSAERPEGSISTLTIQRTEQRDSAMYRCASSLAGGPIEEQYFGPGTRLTVT.

This clone showed up just once. The V and J genes are TRBV6-6 and TRBJ1-3; a possible D gene is TRBD1 (5 bases). Trimming stripped 0 bases from V and 4 bases from J, with 10 bases between. Germline V lookup: CDR1 MNHNY, CDR2 SVGAGI (reference sequence). This CDR3 region has 15 residues. The CDR3 is CASSYSLEGGNTIYF. CDR3 nucleotide sequence: TGTGCCAGCAGTTACTCGTTGGAGGGGGGAAACACCATATATTTT.

This clone appeared a few times. CDR3 DNA sequence: TGCGCCAGCAGCTCCAAGATAGCGGGAGCCTACAATGAGCAGTTCTTC. The encoded protein is CASSSKIAGAYNEQFF. This chain connects TRBV5-1 to TRBJ2-1; 9 bases match TRBD2. This CDR3 is 16 amino acids long. Germline V gives CDR1 SGHRS, CDR2 YFSETQ. Losses at the gene ends were 3 bases for V and 2 bases for J; bases not matched to a gene: 6.

The rearrangement links TRBV4-1 to TRBJ2-1; D is undetermined. The V gene lost 3 bases and the J gene lost 4 bases, with 10 bases spanning the gap. CDR3 size: 14 residues. From germline, CDR1 is MGHRA and CDR2 YSYEKL. The CDR3 spells CASSHVSEYNEQFF. Here the CDR3 DNA reads TGCGCCAGCAGCCATGTCTCGGAGTACAATGAGCAGTTCTTC.

This chain joins TRBV19 and TRBJ1-1; the D is unclear. The CDR3 consists of 14 residues. From germline, CDR1 is LNHDA and CDR2 SQIVND (reference sequence). V was shortened by 7 bases and J by 1 base, with 13 bases between the two germline ends. This CDR3 reads CASTAVGSNTEAFF. The DNA for the CDR3 is TGTGCCAGTACCGCGGTGGGTTCGAACACTGAAGCTTTCTTT.

V usage is TRBV5-1 and J usage is TRBJ2-2; D possibly corresponds to TRBD2 (6 bases). The V gene lost 0 bases and the J gene lost 0 bases, with 24 bases spanning the gap. This CDR3 is 21 amino acids long. Germline values: CDR1 SGHRS, CDR2 YFSETQ. CDR3: CASSLVGGPTRGAPNTGELFF. The CDR3 nucleotides are TGCGCCAGCAGCTTGGTGGGGGGACCCACCCGCGGCGCCCCGAACACCGGGGAGCTGTTTTTT. Looking up the rest from reference TRBV5-1 and TRBJ2-2 gives the full variable domain: KAGVTQTPRYLIKTRGQQVTLSCSPISGHRSVSWYQQTPGQGLQFLFEYFSETQRNKGNFPGRFSGRQFSNSRSEMNVSTLELGDSALYLCASSLVGGPTRGAPNTGELFFGEGSRLTVL.

The V gene is TRBV7-2, the J gene TRBJ2-7, with a tentative D call TRBD1 (5 bases). Per germline, CDR1 SGHTA and CDR2 FQGNSA. V lost 5 bases and J 4 bases, leaving 15 bases between the germline ends. CDR3 size: 14 residues. This CDR3 reads CASSKTLRGYEQYF. CDR3 coding DNA: TGTGCCAGCAGCAAGACTTTAAGGGGATACGAGCAGTACTTC.

This clone showed up many times. The chain joins TRBV6-4 to TRBJ2-3; TRBD1 matches at 9 bases. In germline, CDR1 is MRHNA, CDR2 SNTAGT. This CDR3 spans 14 amino acids. V was pared by 3 bases and J by 4 bases, with 2 bases of the junction left unmatched. CDR3 bases: TGTGCCAGCAGTGAGACAGGGGGTCCAGATACGCAGTATTTT. Its protein product is CASSETGGPDTQYF.

The chain is built from TRBV6-6 and TRBJ1-6, with D possibly matching TRBD1 (5 bases). In germline, CDR1 is MNHNY, CDR2 SVGAGI (reference sequence). Between the trimmed V and J ends, which lost 4 bases and 8 bases, there was a span of 12 bases. The CDR3 runs to 14 residues. The DNA of the CDR3 is TGTGCCAGCAGTTTATTCAGGGTTGATTCACCCCTCCACTTT. It codes for CASSLFRVDSPLHF.

This chain connects TRBV2 to TRBJ2-5; 9 nucleotides match TRBD1. Germline lookup yields CDR1 SNHLY and CDR2 FYNNEI. The CDR3 has 15 amino acids. With 7 bases clipped from V and 5 bases from J, the junction kept 11 bases outside the gene matches. CDR3 nucleotides: TGTGCCAGCAAATCGACAGGGGGTCCTCGGGAGACCCAGTACTTC. This gives the protein CASKSTGGPRETQYF.

This rearrangement joins TRBV4-3 to TRBJ2-1, with TRBD1 matching 7 bases. CDR1 LGHNA and CDR2 YSLEER come from the germline V gene. Trimming took 3 bases from V and 2 from J; bases not matched to a gene: 7. There are 16 residues in the CDR3. CDR3 bases: TGCGCCAGCAGCCATCGACAGGGAAGGACCTACAATGAGCAGTTCTTC. Translated, it gives CASSHRQGRTYNEQFF.

This clone has a handful of counts. This rearrangement joins TRBV6-5 to TRBJ2-3; TRBD2 matches 11 bases. This CDR3 has 14 residues. V lost 7 bases to trimming and J lost 6 bases; unmatched junction nucleotides: 6. Germline CDR1 MNHEY, CDR2 SVGAGI. CDR3 amino acids: CASNRLAGSDTQYF. CDR3 sequence (DNA): TGTGCCAGCAACCGACTAGCGGGATCCGATACGCAGTATTTT.

This clone has only a few counts. One junction end does not reproduce the germline sequence, and a read error may be involved. This chain joins TRBV7-7 and TRBJ2-2; D is unclear. Germline assignment: CDR1 SSHAT and CDR2 FNYEAQ (reference sequence). This CDR3 has 12 amino acids. The CDR3 region is CASSHGTGELFF. CDR3 in DNA: TGTGCTAGCAGCCATGGCACCGGGGAGCTGTTTTTT.

This clone was observed many times. CDR3 loop: CAISESKFYPDNEQYF. DNA for the CDR3: TGTGCCATCAGTGAGTCGAAATTCTATCCGGACAACGAGCAGTACTTC. V and J are TRBV10-3 and TRBJ2-7; weak D call: TRBD1 (5 bases). Germline lookup yields CDR1 ENHRY and CDR2 SYGVKD. This CDR3 spans 16 amino acids. V was clipped by 0 bases and J by 5 bases, with 17 bases between them.

J is TRBJ1-5 and V is TRBV5-6; the D is unclear. The CDR3 contains 14 residues. V was clipped by 1 base and J by 8 bases, with 13 bases between them. Germline assignment: CDR1 SGHDT and CDR2 YYEEEE. CDR3 region: CASSLSVGWEPQHF. The CDR3 coding sequence is TGTGCCAGCAGCTTGTCGGTAGGGTGGGAGCCCCAGCATTTT.

The chain combines TRBV4-1 with TRBJ2-7; TRBD2 might be the D (6 bases). The CDR3 is made up of 17 amino acids. CDR1 and CDR2 (germline): MGHRA, YSYEKL. Trimming stripped 1 base from V and 0 bases from J, with 16 bases between. The CDR3 coding sequence is TGCGCCAGCAGCCAAGTTTGGGTAGCGGCTAGCTCCTACGAGCAGTACTTC. Its translation is CASSQVWVAASSYEQYF.

This clone appeared a single time. The J gene is TRBJ1-3, the V gene TRBV2; D remains unclear. Germline-derived CDR1 and CDR2 are SNHLY and FYNNEI. This CDR3 is built from 14 residues. Trimming cost V 4 bases and J 1 base, with 8 bases left between them. The CDR3 sequence is CASSGGFSGNTIYF. DNA of the CDR3: TGTGCCAGCAGTGGAGGGTTTTCTGGAAACACCATATATTTT.

The chain couples TRBV9 to TRBJ2-1; 7 bases align to TRBD1. V dropped 0 bases and J dropped 6; count of bases not matched to a gene: 6. The length of the CDR3 is 15 residues. CDR1 SGDLS and CDR2 YYNGEE come from the germline V gene. In DNA form, the CDR3 reads TGTGCCAGCAGCGTAGCAGGGACAGATATCAATGAGCAGTTCTTC. It codes for CASSVAGTDINEQFF.

J is TRBJ2-1 and V is TRBV28; 10 positions match TRBD2. This CDR3 has 15 residues. CDR1 is MDHEN and CDR2 is SYDVKM in the germline V gene. J lost 1 base, V lost 6 bases, and 3 bases had no gene match. The chain's CDR3 is CASRSGRGSYNEQFF. Here the CDR3 DNA reads TGTGCCAGCAGGAGCGGGAGGGGATCCTACAATGAGCAGTTCTTC.

The V and J genes are TRBV21-1 and TRBJ2-2; TRBD1, the table's D call, was not compared with the DNA. TRBV21-1 is noted as a pseudogene. This CDR3 has 16 residues. The CDR3 reads CASSKVRQGNTGELFF. DNA for the CDR3: TGTGCCAGCAGCAAAGTGAGACAGGGGAACACCGGGGAGCTGTTTTTT.

In this sample, this clone turned up a few times. The rearrangement links TRBV15 to TRBJ2-7; D is perhaps TRBD1 or TRBD2 (5 bases each). The CDR3 loop spans 13 amino acids. CDR1 and CDR2 from the germline V gene are LNHNV and YYDKDF (reference sequence). The V and J ends lost 0 bases and 6 bases respectively, with 9 bases between them. CDR3 amino acids: CATSRDKGSEQYF. The DNA for the CDR3 is TGTGCCACCAGCAGAGATAAGGGGAGCGAGCAGTACTTC.

The CDR3 bases are TGTGCCAGCAGTGAAGGGGGACTAGGTCTGATCAGCACAGATACGCAGTATTTT. This translates into CASSEGGLGLISTDTQYF. The rearrangement joins TRBV9 to TRBJ2-3, with TRBD2 identical over 8 bases. The length of the CDR3 is 18 residues. After removal of 5 bases from V and 0 bases from J, the junction contained 14 bases not matched to a gene. Looked up from germline, CDR1 is SGDLS and CDR2 is YYNGEE.